This T cell receptor (beta chain) was identified in a study of blood T cells in healthy people across ages. Study findings and constraints: Per million T cells, TCR beta diversity dropped roughly linearly as age increased.

Comments on this clonotype: What it binds is not known.

The CDR3 is 10 residues long. With 10 bases removed from V and 8 bases from J, the gap between germline ends came to 11 bases. Germline V gives CDR1 MDHEN, CDR2 SYDVKM. Alongside a J-beta primer mix, a sample-barcoded 5' primer served in a second PCR lasting about 7 to 12 cycles. Each cDNA was tagged by a template-switch adaptor containing 12 random nucleotides. TCRdb re-derived calls from the 5' RACE reads in MiXCR, one entry per CDR3 protein. The sample lists about 2 million distinct CDR3 sequences; around half were seen once. Source material: blood. This rearrangement joins TRBV28 to TRBJ1-2; D gene ambiguous. The clonotype comes from a woman aged 40 to 55 in good health. Written as DNA, the CDR3 is TGTGCCACCTCACAAAGAGGCTACACCTTC. Its translation: CATSQRGYTF.